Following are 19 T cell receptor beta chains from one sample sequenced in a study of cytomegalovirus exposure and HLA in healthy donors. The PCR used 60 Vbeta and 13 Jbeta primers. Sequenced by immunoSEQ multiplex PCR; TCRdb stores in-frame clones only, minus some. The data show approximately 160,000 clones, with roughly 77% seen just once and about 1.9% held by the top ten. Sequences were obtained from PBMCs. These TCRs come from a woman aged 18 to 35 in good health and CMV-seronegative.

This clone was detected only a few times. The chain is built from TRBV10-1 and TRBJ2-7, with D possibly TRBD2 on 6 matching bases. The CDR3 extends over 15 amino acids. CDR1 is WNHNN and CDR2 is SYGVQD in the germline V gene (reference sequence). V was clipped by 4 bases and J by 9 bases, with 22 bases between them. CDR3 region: CASSVGGTGILTQYF. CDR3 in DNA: TGCGCCAGCAGTGTTGGCGGGACGGGGATTCTGACGCAGTACTTC.

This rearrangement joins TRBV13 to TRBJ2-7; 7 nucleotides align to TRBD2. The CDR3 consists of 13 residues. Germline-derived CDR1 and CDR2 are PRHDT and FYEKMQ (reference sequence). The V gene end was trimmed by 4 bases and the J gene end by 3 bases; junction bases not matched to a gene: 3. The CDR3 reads CASSYGTNYEQYF. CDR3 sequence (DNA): TGTGCCAGCAGCTACGGGACTAACTACGAGCAGTACTTC. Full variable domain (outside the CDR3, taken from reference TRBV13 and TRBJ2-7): AAGVIQSPRHLIKEKRETATLKCYPIPRHDTVYWYQQGPGQDPQFLISFYEKMQSDKGSIPDRFSAQQFSDYHSELNMSSLELGDSALYFCASSYGTNYEQYFGPGTRLTVT.

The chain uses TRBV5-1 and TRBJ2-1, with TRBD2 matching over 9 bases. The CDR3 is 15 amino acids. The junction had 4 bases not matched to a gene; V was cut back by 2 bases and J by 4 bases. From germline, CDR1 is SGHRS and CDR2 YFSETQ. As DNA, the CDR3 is TGCGCCAGCAGCTTAACGACTAGCGGTTACAATGAGCAGTTCTTC. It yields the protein CASSLTTSGYNEQFF.

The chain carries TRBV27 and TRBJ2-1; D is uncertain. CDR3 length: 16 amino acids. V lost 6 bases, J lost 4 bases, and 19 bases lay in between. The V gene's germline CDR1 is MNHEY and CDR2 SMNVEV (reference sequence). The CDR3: CASSPWADGSYNEQFF. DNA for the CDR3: TGTGCCAGCAGCCCATGGGCCGACGGCTCGTACAATGAGCAGTTCTTC.

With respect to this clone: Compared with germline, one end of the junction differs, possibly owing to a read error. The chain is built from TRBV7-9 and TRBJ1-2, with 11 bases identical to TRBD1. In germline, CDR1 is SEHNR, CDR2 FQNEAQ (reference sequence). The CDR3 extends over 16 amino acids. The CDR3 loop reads CSSSRGQGADNYGYTF. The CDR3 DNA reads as TGTTCCAGCAGCCGTGGACAGGGGGCCGATAACTATGGCTACACCTTC.

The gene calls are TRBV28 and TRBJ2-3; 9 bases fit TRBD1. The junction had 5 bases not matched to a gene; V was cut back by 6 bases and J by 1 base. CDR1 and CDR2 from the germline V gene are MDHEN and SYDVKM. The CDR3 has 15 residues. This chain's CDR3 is CASSIYRGRTDTQYF. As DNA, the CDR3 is TGTGCCAGCAGCATTTACAGGGGGCGCACAGATACGCAGTATTTT.

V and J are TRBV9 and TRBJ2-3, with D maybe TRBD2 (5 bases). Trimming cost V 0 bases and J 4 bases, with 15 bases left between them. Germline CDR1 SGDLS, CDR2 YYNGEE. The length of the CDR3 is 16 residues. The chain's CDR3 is CASSVEIGLAADTQYF. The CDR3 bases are TGTGCCAGCAGCGTAGAGATTGGGCTAGCCGCAGATACGCAGTATTTT.

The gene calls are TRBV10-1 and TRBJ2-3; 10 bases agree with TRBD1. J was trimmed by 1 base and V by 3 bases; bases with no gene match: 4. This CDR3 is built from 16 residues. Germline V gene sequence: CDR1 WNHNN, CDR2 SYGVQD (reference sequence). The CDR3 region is CASSDTGQGRTDTQYF. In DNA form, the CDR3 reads TGCGCCAGCAGTGATACGGGACAGGGGCGCACAGATACGCAGTATTTT.

Here the CDR3 DNA reads TGTGCCAGCAGCTTAGCTGGTAGCGGGAGTGTATCGAGCACAGATACGCAGTATTTT. This translates into CASSLAGSGSVSSTDTQYF. The chain joins TRBV7-2 to TRBJ2-3; 9 positions agree with TRBD2. Trimming at V came to 0 bases and at J to 0 bases, leaving 10 bases not matched to a gene. CDR3 length: 19 amino acids. Germline lookup yields CDR1 SGHTA and CDR2 FQGNSA.

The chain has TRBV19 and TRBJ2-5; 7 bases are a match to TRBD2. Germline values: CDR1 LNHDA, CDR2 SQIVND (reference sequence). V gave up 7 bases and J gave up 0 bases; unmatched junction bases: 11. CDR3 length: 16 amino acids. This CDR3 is CASILRAGENQETQYF. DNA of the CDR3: TGTGCCAGTATTTTAAGGGCGGGAGAAAACCAAGAGACCCAGTACTTC.

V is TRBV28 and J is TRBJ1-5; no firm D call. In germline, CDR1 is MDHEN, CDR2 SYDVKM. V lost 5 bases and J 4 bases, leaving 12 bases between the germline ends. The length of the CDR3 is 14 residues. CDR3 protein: CASSLRTGNQPQHF. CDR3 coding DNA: TGTGCCAGCAGTCTCCGGACGGGGAATCAGCCCCAGCATTTT.

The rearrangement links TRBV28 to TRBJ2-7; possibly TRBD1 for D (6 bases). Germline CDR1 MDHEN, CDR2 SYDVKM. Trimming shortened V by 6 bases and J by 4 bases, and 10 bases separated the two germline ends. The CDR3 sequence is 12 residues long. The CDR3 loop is CASRIQGYEQYF. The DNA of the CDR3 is TGTGCCAGCAGAATACAGGGTTACGAGCAGTACTTC.

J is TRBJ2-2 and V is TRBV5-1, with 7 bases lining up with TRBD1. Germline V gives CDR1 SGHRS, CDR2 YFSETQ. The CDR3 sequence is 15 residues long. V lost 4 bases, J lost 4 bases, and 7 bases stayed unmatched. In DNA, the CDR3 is TGCGCCAGCAGCGAAAGGGACAGAAGCACCGGGGAGCTGTTTTTT. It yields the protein CASSERDRSTGELFF.

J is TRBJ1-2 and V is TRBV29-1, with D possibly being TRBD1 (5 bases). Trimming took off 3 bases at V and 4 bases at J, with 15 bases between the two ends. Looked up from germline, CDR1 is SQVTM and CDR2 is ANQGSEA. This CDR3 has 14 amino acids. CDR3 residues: CSVEGGRDRYGYTF. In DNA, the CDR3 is TGCAGCGTTGAGGGGGGGAGGGACCGCTATGGCTACACCTTC.

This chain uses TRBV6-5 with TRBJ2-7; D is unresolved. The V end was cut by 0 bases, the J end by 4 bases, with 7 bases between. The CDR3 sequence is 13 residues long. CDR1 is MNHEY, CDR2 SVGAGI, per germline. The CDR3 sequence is CASSYSGAYEQYF. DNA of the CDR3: TGTGCCAGCAGTTACTCCGGAGCTTACGAGCAGTACTTC.

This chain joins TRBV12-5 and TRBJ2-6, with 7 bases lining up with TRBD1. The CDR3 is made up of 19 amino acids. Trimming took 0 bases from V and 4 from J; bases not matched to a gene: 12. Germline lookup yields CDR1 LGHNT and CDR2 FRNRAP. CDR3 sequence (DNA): TGTGCTAGTGGTTTGGTCCTGACAGGGCAGTCGTTCGGGGCCAACGTCCTGACTTTC. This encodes CASGLVLTGQSFGANVLTF.

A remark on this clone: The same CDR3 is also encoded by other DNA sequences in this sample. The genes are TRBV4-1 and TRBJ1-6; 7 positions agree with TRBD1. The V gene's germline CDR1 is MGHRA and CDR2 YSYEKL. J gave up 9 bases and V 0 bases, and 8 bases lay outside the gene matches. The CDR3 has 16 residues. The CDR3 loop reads CASSQDLTGIGSPLHF. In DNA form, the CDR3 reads TGCGCCAGCAGCCAAGATCTGACAGGGATTGGTTCACCCCTCCACTTT.

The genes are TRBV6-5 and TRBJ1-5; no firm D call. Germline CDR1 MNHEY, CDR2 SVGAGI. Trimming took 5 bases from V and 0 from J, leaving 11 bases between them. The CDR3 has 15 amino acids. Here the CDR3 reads CASSMEQYSNQPQHF. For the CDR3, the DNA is TGTGCCAGCAGTATGGAACAGTATAGCAATCAGCCCCAGCATTTT.

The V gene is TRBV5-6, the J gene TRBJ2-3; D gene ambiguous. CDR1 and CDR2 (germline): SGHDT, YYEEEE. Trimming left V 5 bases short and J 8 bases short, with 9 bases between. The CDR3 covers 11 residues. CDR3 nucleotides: TGTGCCAGCAGTCGGAGCTCTACGCAGTATTTT. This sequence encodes CASSRSSTQYF.